This TCR beta chain was sequenced in a study of control samples from healthy donors and cancer patients. TCRdb's table, derived via immunoSEQ multiplex PCR, lists solely in-frame clones and lacks some. Here the sample spans over 100,000 clones, about nine tenths being singletons. The clonotype comes from a human donor in good health. The donor label of this sample is uncertain. The material sequenced was blood.

The CDR3 coding sequence is TGTGCCTGGAGTGCTGCGGGGGACTTCACAGATACGCAGTATTTT. It translates to CAWSAAGDFTDTQYF. The V and J genes are TRBV30 and TRBJ2-3; 7 bases are shared with TRBD2. V lost 1 base to trimming and J lost 2 bases; unmatched junction nucleotides: 6. The CDR3 loop spans 15 amino acids. Germline CDR1 reads GTSNPN; CDR2 reads SVGIG (reference sequence).